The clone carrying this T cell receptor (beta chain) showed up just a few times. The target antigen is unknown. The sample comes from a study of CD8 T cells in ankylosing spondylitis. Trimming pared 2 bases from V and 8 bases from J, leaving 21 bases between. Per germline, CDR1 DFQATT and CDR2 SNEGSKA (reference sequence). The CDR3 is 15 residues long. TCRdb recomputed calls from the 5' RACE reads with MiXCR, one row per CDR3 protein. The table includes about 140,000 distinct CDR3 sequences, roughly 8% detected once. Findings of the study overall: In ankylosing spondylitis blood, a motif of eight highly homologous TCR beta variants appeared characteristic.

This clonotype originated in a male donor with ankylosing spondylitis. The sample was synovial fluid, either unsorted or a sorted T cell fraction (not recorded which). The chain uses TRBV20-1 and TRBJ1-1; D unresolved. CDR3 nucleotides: TGCAGTGCTAGAAGAGACATGACTAGTGCGTCGGAAGCTTTCTTT. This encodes CSARRDMTSASEAFF.